Presented here are 19 T cell receptor beta chains from one specimen sequenced in a study (dated by TCRdb to about 2015). The library was generated by 5' RACE. TCRdb records Illumina MiSeq as the sequencer. In-frame beta chains were kept once TCRdb had trimmed the public reads at Q25 with fastp and called clones with MiXCR. All rows with the same CDR3 protein become a single entry with the most common DNA and genes. This sample holds tens of thousands of distinct CDR3 sequences; 20% to 30% were observed only once. Around 3.5% of the sample is taken by the ten largest. The sample comprised naive CD4+ T cells sorted from a lymph node. The cell subset or site label, as the study defines it: naive CD4+ T cells, CD4+CD45RA+CD25-. These receptor sequences come from a female donor with breast cancer.

The chain uses TRBV9 and TRBJ2-1; a weak D match, TRBD2 (6 bases). Trimming shortened V by 4 bases and J by 5 bases, and 13 bases separated the two germline ends. The germline CDR1 and CDR2 sequences are SGDLS and YYNGEE. The CDR3 spans 14 residues. The CDR3 protein is CASSIRAGHNEQFF. CDR3 in DNA: TGTGCCAGCAGCATCCGAGCGGGCCACAATGAGCAGTTCTTC.

This clonotype was seen a handful of times. The CDR3 DNA sequence: TGTGCCAGCGCGTACCGGACAGGGACTATGTCTGGGGCCAACGTCCTGACTTTC. It translates to CASAYRTGTMSGANVLTF. The V gene is TRBV6-1, the J gene TRBJ2-6, with D possibly matching TRBD1 (8 bases). Germline V gives CDR1 MNHNS, CDR2 SASEGT. The CDR3 loop spans 18 amino acids. V was shortened by 8 bases and J by 1 base, with 21 bases between the two germline ends.

This clonotype occurred many times. This chain links TRBV15 with TRBJ1-5; tentatively, D is TRBD1 (5 bases). Trimming pared 0 bases from V and 6 bases from J, leaving 12 bases between. Germline CDR1 LNHNV, CDR2 YYDKDF (reference sequence). CDR3 length: 15 residues. CDR3 loop: CATSRDHGGVQPQHF. The CDR3 DNA sequence: TGTGCCACCAGCAGAGATCATGGGGGGGTTCAGCCCCAGCATTTT.

This clonotype was seen at least ten times. The V call is TRBV4-1, the J call TRBJ2-5, with D possibly matching TRBD1 (6 bases). V was shortened by 0 bases and J by 4 bases, with 12 bases between the two germline ends. Germline V lookup: CDR1 MGHRA, CDR2 YSYEKL. The CDR3 extends over 15 amino acids. CDR3 protein: CASSQDRGQTETQYF. The CDR3, as DNA: TGCGCCAGCAGCCAAGATCGAGGACAGACAGAGACCCAGTACTTC.

A word on this clonotype: The junction does not match germline at one end; this may be a read error. The chain employs TRBV28 and TRBJ1-4; D gene ambiguous. The V gene's germline CDR1 is MDHEN and CDR2 SYDVKM. The CDR3 is 14 residues long. The CDR3 here is CTSSTKGTREKLFF. The CDR3 DNA follows: TGTACCAGCAGCACGAAGGGAACGAGGGAAAAACTGTTTTTT. Full variable domain (missing parts from reference TRBV28 and TRBJ1-4): DVKVTQSSRYLVKRTGEKVFLECVQDMDHENMFWYRQDPGLGLRLIYFSYDVKMKEKGDIPEGYSVSREKKERFSLILESASTNQTSMYLCTSSTKGTREKLFFGSGTQLSVL.

The chain links TRBV7-6 to TRBJ2-4, with 9 bases that match TRBD2. CDR3 length: 17 residues. Germline values: CDR1 SGHVS, CDR2 FNYEAQ. The V gene end was trimmed by 5 bases and the J gene end by 3 bases; junction bases not matched to a gene: 11. This CDR3 reads CASSKRVTSGHKNIQYF. The CDR3 coding sequence is TGTGCCAGCAGCAAGAGGGTAACTAGCGGGCACAAAAACATTCAGTACTTC.

Remarks on this clonotype: At one boundary the junction diverges from the germline segment, which might be a read error. The chain links TRBV7-9 to TRBJ2-7, with D possibly being TRBD2 (6 bases). CDR1 SEHNR and CDR2 FQNEAQ come from the germline V gene (reference sequence). The CDR3 runs to 15 residues. DNA of the CDR3: TGTGCCAGCAGTCGAAAGGGACTCTTCTCCTACGGGCAGTACTTC. Translation: CASSRKGLFSYGQYF. Variable domain in full (rest from reference TRBV7-9 and TRBJ2-7): DTGVSQNPRHKITKRGQNVTFRCDPISEHNRLYWYRQTLGQGPEFLTYFQNEAQLEKSRLLSDRFSAERPKGSFSTLEIQRTEQGDSAMYLCASSRKGLFSYGQYFGPGTRLTVT.

This chain joins TRBV5-1 and TRBJ2-1; no firm D call. CDR3 length: 17 amino acids. The V and J ends lost 5 bases and 0 bases respectively, with 18 bases between them. The germline V gene encodes CDR1 SGHRS and CDR2 YFSETQ. CDR3 coding DNA: TGCGCCAGCAGTCCCAACCTCCGACGCTACTCCTACAATGAGCAGTTCTTC. Its protein product is CASSPNLRRYSYNEQFF.

This chain joins TRBV29-1 and TRBJ2-7; D may be TRBD1 (5 bases). This CDR3 spans 11 amino acids. V lost 5 bases and J lost 4, with 9 bases in between. Germline V gene sequence: CDR1 SQVTM, CDR2 ANQGSEA. As DNA, the CDR3 is TGCAGCGTTAAGACAGAATACGAGCAGTACTTC. Its protein is CSVKTEYEQYF.

This clonotype was counted ten times or more. The V gene is TRBV20-1, the J gene TRBJ2-7; D might be TRBD2 (6 bases). Germline values: CDR1 DFQATT, CDR2 SNEGSKA (reference sequence). CDR3 size: 13 residues. V lost 4 bases and J lost 3, with 13 bases in between. Written as DNA, the CDR3 is TGCAGTGCTACCCCGGGGGAGGACTACGAGCAGTACTTC. Translated, it gives CSATPGEDYEQYF.

The gene calls are TRBV7-6 and TRBJ2-7, with TRBD1 identical over 9 bases. The J segment lost 7 bases and the V segment lost 1 base, leaving 8 bases of the junction unmatched. CDR1 SGHVS and CDR2 FNYEAQ come from the germline V gene. CDR3 length equals 15 residues. The CDR3 DNA is TGTGCCAGCAGCTTAGAAGGGACAGGGTTGTGGGAGCAGTACTTC. As protein: CASSLEGTGLWEQYF.

About this clonotype itself: A much larger clone differs from this one at a single base, so this may be a read error. This chain uses TRBV15 with TRBJ2-1, with 7 bases matching TRBD2. This CDR3 is 16 amino acids long. Germline V CDR1 and CDR2: LNHNV, YYDKDF (reference sequence). The chain's CDR3 is CVTSRDLAGEWNEQFF. CDR3 coding DNA: TGTGTCACCAGCAGAGATCTGGCGGGAGAGTGGAATGAGCAGTTCTTC.

By share, this clonotype counts as medium-sized (0.01 to 0.1%). The rearrangement joins TRBV12-3 or TRBV12-4 to TRBJ2-5; D unresolved. V was pared by 4 bases and J by 1 base, with 7 bases between. The CDR3 is 13 amino acids. CDR3 bases: TGTGCCAGCAGTTCCACCGTCCAAGAGACCCAGTACTTC. It translates to CASSSTVQETQYF.

The genes are TRBV12-3 or TRBV12-4 and TRBJ2-2; 7 nucleotides align to TRBD2. With V trimmed by 3 bases and J by 6 bases, 10 bases remained unmatched. The CDR3 length is 16 residues. CDR3 loop: CASSFRGAGAAGELFF. CDR3 bases: TGTGCCAGCAGTTTTCGGGGCGCGGGAGCGGCCGGGGAGCTGTTTTTT.

This clonotype was seen only a few times. The rearrangement links TRBV5-1 to TRBJ2-3, with TRBD2 matching over 11 bases. The CDR3 runs to 14 residues. Germline CDR1 reads SGHRS; CDR2 reads YFSETQ. After removal of 8 bases from V and 1 base from J, the junction contained 3 bases not matched to a gene. The CDR3 reads CASELAGGTDTQYF. CDR3 coding DNA: TGCGCCAGTGAACTAGCGGGAGGCACAGATACGCAGTATTTT.

The chain has TRBV20-1 and TRBJ2-7; TRBD2 matches at 10 bases. Germline CDR1 and CDR2: DFQATT and SNEGSKA (reference sequence). J lost 12 bases, V lost 7 bases, and 12 bases had no gene match. The CDR3 totals 12 residues. CDR3 loop: CSVRLASSGGYF. Written as DNA, the CDR3 is TGCAGTGTTCGTCTTGCTTCTAGCGGGGGGTACTTC.

A few counts support this clonotype. The chain joins TRBV7-8 to TRBJ2-1; TRBD2 agrees at 7 bases. Germline CDR1 and CDR2: SGHVS and FQNEAQ. The CDR3 covers 14 residues. Trimming removed 1 base from V and 6 bases from J; junction bases left unmatched: 3. The CDR3 is CASSLGGRGNEQFF. CDR3 nucleotides: TGTGCCAGCAGCTTAGGGGGGAGGGGCAATGAGCAGTTCTTC.

The table lists this clonotype with a few counts. The V gene is TRBV24-1, the J gene TRBJ2-2; 9 nucleotides line up with TRBD1. The germline V gene has CDR1 KGHDR and CDR2 SFDVKD. Unmatched junction bases numbered 9, after V lost 1 base and J lost 4 bases. The CDR3 is 18 residues long. CDR3 residues: CATSDLLPGQGPTGELFF. The CDR3 bases are TGTGCCACCAGTGATTTACTCCCCGGACAGGGGCCCACCGGGGAGCTGTTTTTT.

Turning to this clonotype: A clone one base away is much larger, so this may be a read error. The CDR3 bases are TGTGCCAGCAGCCCGGACAGGAACGCCGGGGAGCTGTTTTTT. Translation: CASSPDRNAGELFF. The rearrangement links TRBV6-5 to TRBJ2-2; 7 bases align to TRBD1. The germline V gene encodes CDR1 MNHEY and CDR2 SVGAGI. The CDR3 loop spans 14 amino acids.